The 28 T cell receptor beta chains presented below share a single source sample, sequenced in a study of somatic mutations in cytotoxic T cells in rheumatoid arthritis. Clones were sequenced by immunoSEQ multiplex PCR, and TCRdb holds only the in-frame ones, with some missing. Among roughly 12,000 clones listed, 80% were seen once. The sample comprised CD8+ T cells sorted from blood. Receptor source: a man aged 50-60 years in good health.

The gene calls are TRBV6-1 and TRBJ1-1; D unresolved. V lost 6 bases to trimming and J lost 8 bases, with 10 bases between them. The CDR3 is made up of 11 amino acids. From germline, CDR1 is MNHNS and CDR2 SASEGT. Here the CDR3 reads CASRATDEAFF. CDR3 nucleotides: TGTGCCAGCAGGGCGACGGACGAAGCTTTCTTT.

The chain joins TRBV7-9 to TRBJ2-2; 7 nucleotides match TRBD1. Germline CDR1 SEHNR, CDR2 FQNEAQ (reference sequence). V was clipped by 5 bases and J by 3 bases; unmatched bases: 3. This CDR3 has 14 amino acids. The CDR3 region is CASSTDRDTGELFF. The CDR3 DNA reads TGTGCCAGCAGCACCGACAGGGACACCGGGGAGCTGTTTTTT.

The chain is built from TRBV5-1 and TRBJ1-5; 7 bases align to TRBD1. The V segment lost 2 bases and the J segment 7 bases; nucleotides outside the gene matches: 9. The CDR3 is 15 residues long. Looked up from germline, CDR1 is SGHRS and CDR2 is YFSETQ. The CDR3 is CASSLEGAGWQPQHF. CDR3 sequence (DNA): TGCGCCAGCAGCTTAGAGGGGGCAGGATGGCAGCCCCAGCATTTT.

The V call is TRBV7-2, the J call TRBJ2-7, with TRBD2 matching over 7 bases. The CDR3 is 15 amino acids. Germline V lookup: CDR1 SGHTA, CDR2 FQGNSA. Trimming cost V 1 base and J 3 bases; bases outside gene matches: 6. CDR3 protein: CASSLVPASGYEQYF. CDR3 DNA sequence: TGTGCCAGCAGCTTAGTGCCGGCTAGCGGCTACGAGCAGTACTTC. Full variable domain (rest looked up from reference TRBV7-2 and TRBJ2-7): GAGVSQSPSNKVTEKGKDVELRCDPISGHTALYWYRQSLGQGLEFLIYFQGNSAPDKSGLPSDRFSAERTGGSVSTLTIQRTQQEDSAVYLCASSLVPASGYEQYFGPGTRLTVT.

This clone is a singleton in its sample. The chain employs TRBV19 and TRBJ2-1; the match to TRBD2 covers 9 bases. V dropped 2 bases and J dropped 7; count of bases not matched to a gene: 6. This CDR3 comprises 15 residues. CDR1 is LNHDA and CDR2 is SQIVND in the germline V gene (reference sequence). The CDR3 loop is CASSISLAGLNEQFF. CDR3 DNA sequence: TGTGCCAGTAGTATAAGCCTAGCGGGATTGAATGAGCAGTTCTTC.

The V gene is TRBV11-3, the J gene TRBJ1-3; D not resolved. Germline V gene lookup returns CDR1 SGHNT and CDR2 YENEEA. There are 11 residues in the CDR3. The germline V and J ends were trimmed by 8 bases and 3 bases, with 5 bases remaining between them. The CDR3 coding sequence is TGTGCCAGCCTAGATGGAAACACCATATATTTT. Translating gives CASLDGNTIYF.

The chain has TRBV6-5 and TRBJ2-7; D unclear. Germline loops: CDR1 MNHEY, CDR2 SVGAGI. The V end lost 0 bases, the J end lost 1 base, and 10 bases lay between the germline ends. The CDR3 sequence is 15 residues long. The CDR3 protein is CASSYSLDASYEQYF. The CDR3 coding sequence is TGTGCCAGCAGTTACTCCCTTGACGCTTCCTACGAGCAGTACTTC.

This chain uses TRBV9 with TRBJ1-1; 7 bases map to TRBD1. Germline loops: CDR1 SGDLS, CDR2 YYNGEE. J gave up 5 bases and V 6 bases, and 7 bases lay outside the gene matches. The CDR3 sequence is 13 residues long. The CDR3 spells CASMNRGRTEAFF. The DNA of the CDR3 is TGTGCCAGCATGAACAGGGGAAGGACTGAAGCTTTCTTT.

The V call is TRBV7-9, the J call TRBJ1-1, with 10 bases fitting TRBD1. The V gene's germline CDR1 is SEHNR and CDR2 FQNEAQ (reference sequence). CDR3 length: 17 residues. V trimming: 6 bases; J trimming: 5 bases; junction bases outside the gene matches: 15. The CDR3 nucleotides read TGTGCCAGCAGTCGCGTCGGACAGGGGGTTGGACGTACTGAAGCTTTCTTT. It yields the protein CASSRVGQGVGRTEAFF.

The chain links TRBV9 to TRBJ1-2; no firm D call. Germline CDR1 SGDLS, CDR2 YYNGEE. V lost 4 bases and J lost 6, with 25 bases in between. This CDR3 is built from 17 residues. CDR3 bases: TGTGCCAGCAGCTCTCCAGGAAAAAGAGAGCCCACTGATGGCTACACCTTC. Translation gives CASSSPGKREPTDGYTF.

This chain connects TRBV2 to TRBJ2-3; 12 nucleotides align to TRBD1. The germline V gene has CDR1 SNHLY and CDR2 FYNNEI. The CDR3 is made up of 16 amino acids. J was trimmed by 5 bases and V by 6 bases; bases with no gene match: 9. The CDR3 DNA is TGTGCCAGCAGATACCGGGACAGGGGGCCTGTAGATACGCAGTATTTT. Protein sequence: CASRYRDRGPVDTQYF.

This clone was seen a handful of times. The chain employs TRBV11-3 and TRBJ2-1, with 8 nucleotides matching TRBD1. The germline CDR1 and CDR2 sequences are SGHNT and YENEEA. This CDR3 region has 16 residues. Losses at the gene ends were 4 bases for V and 1 base for J; bases not matched to a gene: 6. The CDR3 DNA reads as TGTGCCAGCAGCTCCAGGGGGCTGGGGTCCTACAATGAGCAGTTCTTC. Its translation is CASSSRGLGSYNEQFF. The full variable domain, with the rest looked up from reference TRBV11-3 and TRBJ2-1, is EAGVVQSPRYKIIEKKQPVAFWCNPISGHNTLYWYLQNLGQGPELLIRYENEEAVDDSQLPKDRFSAERLKGVDSTLKIQPAELGDSAVYLCASSSRGLGSYNEQFFGPGTRLTVL.

The chain is built from TRBV6-6 and TRBJ1-2; D unclear. Trimming cost V 0 bases and J 6 bases, with 11 bases left between them. Germline CDR1 MNHNY, CDR2 SVGAGI (reference sequence). The CDR3 is 14 amino acids. This CDR3 is CASSYSAELDGYTF. DNA of the CDR3: TGTGCCAGCAGTTACTCGGCCGAGCTTGATGGCTACACCTTC.

This clone appeared a single time. V and J are TRBV30 and TRBJ2-2, with TRBD1 as a possible D gene (6 bases). The CDR3 runs 11 residues. Trimming cost V 4 bases and J 7 bases, with 7 bases left between them. Germline V gene sequence: CDR1 GTSNPN, CDR2 SVGIG (reference sequence). The CDR3 DNA is TGTGCCTGGATAGGGGGCGGGGAGCTGTTTTTT. Amino acids: CAWIGGGELFF.

Only one count was recorded for this clone. CDR3 nucleotide sequence: TGTGCCAGCAGCTTAGCGGGAGTGGAGCTGGTCAATGAGCAGTTCTTC. Residues: CASSLAGVELVNEQFF. The chain carries TRBV11-3 and TRBJ2-1, with D perhaps TRBD2 (6 bases). The CDR3 covers 16 residues. Trimming removed 1 base at V and 6 bases at J, with 16 bases between. Germline CDR1 and CDR2: SGHNT and YENEEA.

V and J are TRBV5-5 and TRBJ1-3; unclear D gene. Germline V gene sequence: CDR1 SGHKS, CDR2 YYEKEE (reference sequence). V was cut by 2 bases and J by 0 bases, with 9 bases left in between. This CDR3 comprises 15 residues. The DNA for the CDR3 is TGTGCCAGCAGCTTAGACGGAGTCTCTGGAAACACCATATATTTT. This codes for CASSLDGVSGNTIYF. The full variable domain, its missing parts supplied by reference TRBV5-5 and TRBJ1-3, is DAGVTQSPTHLIKTRGQQVTLRCSPISGHKSVSWYQQVLGQGPQFIFQYYEKEERGRGNFPDRFSARQFPNYSSELNVNALLLGDSALYLCASSLDGVSGNTIYFGEGSWLTVV.

V and J are TRBV5-6 and TRBJ2-2; D gene uncertain. Trimming pared 0 bases from V and 5 bases from J, leaving 11 bases between. CDR3 length: 15 amino acids. CDR1 and CDR2 from the germline V gene are SGHDT and YYEEEE. The CDR3 sequence is CASSLAEKPTGELFF. CDR3 coding DNA: TGTGCCAGCAGCTTGGCGGAGAAACCAACCGGGGAGCTGTTTTTT.

The chain has TRBV19 and TRBJ2-7; possible D gene TRBD1, 5 bases. CDR1 is LNHDA, CDR2 SQIVND, per germline (reference sequence). Trimming left V 3 bases short and J 4 bases short, with 10 bases between. This CDR3 has 13 amino acids. The CDR3 protein is CASSMAGYYEQYF. The CDR3 DNA reads as TGTGCCAGTAGTATGGCAGGGTATTACGAGCAGTACTTC.

The chain has TRBV9 and TRBJ2-1; 11 nucleotides line up with TRBD2. The CDR3 sequence is 16 residues long. After removal of 3 bases from V and 8 bases from J, the junction contained 10 bases not matched to a gene. In germline, CDR1 is SGDLS, CDR2 YYNGEE. CDR3 nucleotide sequence: TGTGCCAGCAGCGAGTTATTAGCGGGAGGGCCCCATGAGCAGTTCTTC. Encoded protein: CASSELLAGGPHEQFF.

The genes are TRBV7-9 and TRBJ1-1; D not resolved. The germline CDR1 and CDR2 sequences are SEHNR and FQNEAQ (reference sequence). The ends were cut back, 5 bases at V and 2 bases at J, with 6 bases in the middle. This CDR3 has 12 residues. The CDR3 DNA sequence: TGTGCCAGCAGCCCCCCCAACACTGAAGCTTTCTTT. Translated: CASSPPNTEAFF.

The rearrangement uses TRBV4-2 and TRBJ2-7, with D perhaps being TRBD1 or TRBD2 (6 bases each). The CDR3 has 18 residues. Trimming shortened V by 3 bases and J by 0 bases, and 21 bases separated the two germline ends. In germline, CDR1 is LGHNA, CDR2 YNFKEQ. The CDR3 spells CASSHLSGAGPVSYEQYF. CDR3 DNA: TGTGCCAGCAGCCACCTTTCGGGGGCGGGGCCGGTCTCCTACGAGCAGTACTTC.

The chain employs TRBV27 and TRBJ2-2; D is unresolved. The CDR3 covers 14 residues. Germline loops: CDR1 MNHEY, CDR2 SMNVEV (reference sequence). Trimming removed 6 bases at V and 0 bases at J, with 8 bases between. CDR3 loop: CASRQIANTGELFF. The CDR3 DNA sequence: TGTGCCAGCAGACAAATCGCGAACACCGGGGAGCTGTTTTTT.

The V gene is TRBV9, the J gene TRBJ1-1; D is uncertain. V lost 0 bases to trimming and J lost 0 bases, with 9 bases between them. Germline assignment: CDR1 SGDLS and CDR2 YYNGEE. There are 15 residues in the CDR3. The CDR3 sequence: CASSVVGSLNTEAFF. In DNA, the CDR3 is TGTGCCAGCAGCGTAGTAGGATCTTTGAACACTGAAGCTTTCTTT.

The chain has TRBV7-9 and TRBJ2-1, with a weak D call TRBD2 (5 bases). Per the germline V gene, CDR1 is SEHNR and CDR2 is FQNEAQ (reference sequence). This CDR3 has 13 amino acids. V gave up 4 bases and J gave up 9 bases, with 13 bases separating them. CDR3 protein: CASSSPTRREQFF. In DNA, the CDR3 is TGTGCCAGCAGCTCCCCTACTAGGCGTGAGCAGTTCTTC.

Note on this clone: One junction end disagrees with the germline gene, perhaps due to a read error. This chain uses TRBV27 with TRBJ2-1; 10 bases fit TRBD2. CDR1 and CDR2 from the germline V gene are MNHEY and SMNVEV (reference sequence). The CDR3 extends over 17 amino acids. Here the CDR3 DNA reads TGTACCAGCAGCCGAACCCTTATAGCGGGGGGCTTCGATGAGCAGTTCTTC. This encodes CTSSRTLIAGGFDEQFF.

This rearrangement joins TRBV11-2 to TRBJ2-3; a possible D gene is TRBD2 (6 bases). Germline V gene data show CDR1 as SGHAT and CDR2 as FQNNGV. CDR3 size: 15 residues. V was cut by 4 bases and J by 2 bases, with 13 bases left in between. The CDR3 DNA sequence: TGTGCCAGCAGCTCCCTGGGGGGATACACAGATACGCAGTATTTT. This sequence encodes CASSSLGGYTDTQYF.

This clone was seen just once. This chain joins TRBV27 and TRBJ2-7; the D gene could be TRBD1 or TRBD2 (5 bases each). The CDR3 loop spans 15 amino acids. Germline V gene sequence: CDR1 MNHEY, CDR2 SMNVEV (reference sequence). V lost 6 bases and J lost 3, with 18 bases in between. CDR3 amino acids: CASSISGASGYEQYF. DNA of the CDR3: TGTGCCAGCAGCATATCCGGGGCGTCCGGCTACGAGCAGTACTTC.

This clone was picked up one time. The genes are TRBV4-3 and TRBJ2-3; 7 bases map to TRBD2. The CDR3 covers 16 residues. V lost 0 bases, J lost 6 bases, and 9 bases stayed unmatched. Germline assignment: CDR1 LGHNA and CDR2 YSLEER. In nucleotides, the CDR3 is TGCGCCAGCAGCCAAGAAACCCGGGACTACTCGGATACGCAGTATTTT. Residues: CASSQETRDYSDTQYF.